This T cell receptor beta chain was recovered during a study of metastatic and nonmetastatic thyroid tumors. Study as a whole: The comparison covered peripheral blood and tumor or nodule tissue in malignant and benign thyroid patients. Findings and limits, study-wide: When malignant thyroid tumors were compared with benign nodules, TCR beta diversity was reportedly significantly higher in the malignant tumors. This held in both blood and tumor samples.

In the authors' methods: Between-group CDR3 differences, defined by clinicopathological status, yielded a distant-metastasis classifier for papillary thyroid cancer. MiXCR reprocessed the PCR reads for TCRdb. The V and J calls and clone size are TCRdb's, not the authors'. The sample gives tens of thousands of clones, roughly 20% of which show up once; roughly a sixth is in the top ten. Each patient came to thyroid surgery without any prior treatment (of any kind). Only a few counts were recorded for this clone. What it binds is not known. Trimming stripped 8 bases from V and 7 bases from J, with 20 bases between. Germline assignment: CDR1 MNHEY and CDR2 SVGEGT. CDR3 length equals 15 residues.

The material sequenced was blood. The source is a female donor with papillary thyroid cancer or a benign thyroid nodule (not recorded which). Some clones in this sample may be carry-over from other donors' samples. The V gene is TRBV6-2 or TRBV6-3, the J gene TRBJ2-2; unclear D gene. CDR3 protein: CASGDRVRIGGELFF. The CDR3 nucleotides are TGTGCCAGCGGAGACCGCGTTAGAATTGGCGGGGAGCTGTTTTTT.